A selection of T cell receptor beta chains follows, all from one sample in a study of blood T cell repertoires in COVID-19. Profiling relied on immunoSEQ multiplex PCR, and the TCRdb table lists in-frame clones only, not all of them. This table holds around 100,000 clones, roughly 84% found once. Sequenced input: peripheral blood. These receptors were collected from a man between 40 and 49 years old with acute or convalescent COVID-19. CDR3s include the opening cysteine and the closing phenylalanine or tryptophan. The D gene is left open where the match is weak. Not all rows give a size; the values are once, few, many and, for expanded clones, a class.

TGTGCCAGCAGAGAAGCGGCTCACGGTCCAGATACGCAGTATTTT	CASREAAHGPDTQYF	NA	NA	TRBV6-4	TRBJ2-3	15
TGTGCCAGCAGGGAGACAGGGGGTAACACTGAAGCTTTCTTT	CASRETGGNTEAFF	once	TRBD1	TRBV6-4	TRBJ1-1	14
TGTGCCAGCAGCTTGACCAGAGGTCACGAGCAGTACTTC	CASSLTRGHEQYF	once	NA	TRBV11-3	TRBJ2-7	13
TGTGCCAGCAGCCCACGAGTGGGGGCCAACAATGAGCAGTTCTTC	CASSPRVGANNEQFF	NA	NA	TRBV11-2	TRBJ2-1	15
TGTGCCAGTAGTTCCTCAGCGGGACGGGGCACCGGGGAGCTGTTTTTT	CASSSSAGRGTGELFF	NA	TRBD2	TRBV19	TRBJ2-2	16
TGTGCCAGCAGTTATCGGGCCGGGACAGGGACCCATGGCTACACCTTC	CASSYRAGTGTHGYTF	NA	TRBD1	TRBV6-5	TRBJ1-2	16
TGTGCCAGCAGTGACCTAGCGGCACTAGCCAAAAACATTCAGTACTTC	CASSDLAALAKNIQYF	NA	TRBD2	TRBV2	TRBJ2-4	16
TGTGCCAGCTCACCACGCGGGACAGTAAACATTCAGTACTTC	CASSPRGTVNIQYF	NA	NA	TRBV18	TRBJ2-4	14
TGTGCCAGCAGCTGGTTTTCGGGAGTAAGGTACAATGAGCAGTTCTTC	CASSWFSGVRYNEQFF	NA	NA	TRBV7-8	TRBJ2-1	16
TGTGCCAGCAGCTCCGGCGGGGGGCCGGGGTACAATGAGCAGTTCTTC	CASSSGGGPGYNEQFF	once	TRBD2	TRBV7-9	TRBJ2-1	16
TGTGCCATCAACCCCCAGGGGAAGGACACTGAAGCTTTCTTT	CAINPQGKDTEAFF	few	NA	TRBV10-3	TRBJ1-1	14
TGTGCCAGCAGCCCCGAGCTAGCGAAGATCACCGGGGAGCTGTTTTTT	CASSPELAKITGELFF	NA	NA	TRBV7-2	TRBJ2-2	16
TGTGCCAGCTGGGGGGAAGTGGGCACTGAAGCTTTCTTT	CASWGEVGTEAFF	NA	NA	TRBV25-1	TRBJ1-1	13
TGTGCCAGCAGCTTAGGGGAGGTTTCACCCCTCCACTTT	CASSLGEVSPLHF	NA	NA	TRBV11-2	TRBJ1-6	13
TGTGCCAGCAGTTGGTCCGCGACAGGGTTACTCCTGCAGTACTTC	CASSWSATGLLLQYF	NA	TRBD1	TRBV27	TRBJ2-7	15
TGTGCCACCAGTGATCCGACCCCTCTCCTAGCGGGGATGGAGACCCAGTACTTC	CATSDPTPLLAGMETQYF	NA	TRBD2	TRBV24-1	TRBJ2-5	18
TGTGCCATCAGGACCCCGACAGGAACGAACACTGAAGCTTTCTTT	CAIRTPTGTNTEAFF	NA	NA	TRBV10-3	TRBJ1-1	15
TGTGCCAGCAGCCCAACGGGGGTGGCCTACGAGCAGTACTTC	CASSPTGVAYEQYF	NA	NA	TRBV11-2	TRBJ2-7	14
TGTGCCAGCAGCTTCCTACTACCAGATACGCAGTATTTT	CASSFLLPDTQYF	NA	NA	TRBV7-2	TRBJ2-3	13
TGCGCCAGCAGTGAGCCTAGTAAATACGAGCAGTACTTC	CASSEPSKYEQYF	once	NA	TRBV10-1	TRBJ2-7	13
TGTGCCAGCAGTTTAGTCCTAGCGGGAGCCCGCAATGAGCAGTTCTTC	CASSLVLAGARNEQFF	NA	TRBD2	TRBV28	TRBJ2-1	16
TGTGCCAGCACCCCCGGGGGGGCGCGGGAGACCCAGTACTTC	CASTPGGARETQYF	NA	TRBD2	TRBV6-6	TRBJ2-5	14
TGTGCCAGCAGCTATTCCGCCCTAGGGGGGGGGAATGAGCAGTTCTTC	CASSYSALGGGNEQFF	NA	NA	TRBV3-1/TRBV3-2	TRBJ2-1	16
TGTGCCAGCAGTTACTCGCTCCTGGGCCAACAAGAGACCCAGTACTTC	CASSYSLLGQQETQYF	NA	NA	TRBV6-5	TRBJ2-5	16
TGTGCCAGCAGTTACCTCAGGGGGCTAGAGACCCAGTACTTC	CASSYLRGLETQYF	once	TRBD1	TRBV6-5	TRBJ2-5	14
TGCAGCGTTTCGACAGGGTACTACGAGCAGTACTTC	CSVSTGYYEQYF	NA	TRBD1	TRBV29-1	TRBJ2-7	12
TGTGCCAGCAGGGGAGGGATGTCCTACGAGCAGTACTTC	CASRGGMSYEQYF	once	TRBD2	TRBV6-5	TRBJ2-7	13
TGTGCCAGCAGCCCCCTGGGAGGCCAAGAGACCCAGTACTTC	CASSPLGGQETQYF	NA	NA	TRBV3-1/TRBV3-2	TRBJ2-5	14
TGCGCCAGCAGCTTTATCGGGACTAGCGGGAGGGGGGTGGATACGCAGTATTTT	CASSFIGTSGRGVDTQYF	NA	TRBD2	TRBV4-1	TRBJ2-3	18
TGTGCCAGTAGTATACGACTAGCGGGGGGGCGGCAGTTCTTC	CASSIRLAGGRQFF	NA	TRBD2	TRBV19	TRBJ2-1	14
TGTGCCAGCAGCTTTAGGACAGTCTATGGCTACACCTTC	CASSFRTVYGYTF	once	NA	TRBV5-8	TRBJ1-2	13
TGTGCCAGCAGACTAGCGGGAGAGTACAATGAGCAGTTCTTC	CASRLAGEYNEQFF	NA	TRBD2	TRBV27	TRBJ2-1	14
TGTGCCAGCAGCGCGCGGACTGCTCTCTATGGCTACACCTTC	CASSARTALYGYTF	once	NA	TRBV3-1/TRBV3-2	TRBJ1-2	14
TGTGCCAGTAGTATACGGGGTGCTAGACTGAACACCGGGGAGCTGTTTTTT	CASSIRGARLNTGELFF	NA	NA	TRBV19	TRBJ2-2	17
TGTGCCAGCAGCTTCTTGCTCTCGGGACTAGCCAACGAGCAGTACTTC	CASSFLLSGLANEQYF	NA	TRBD2	TRBV5-4	TRBJ2-7	16
TGTGCCTGGAGTGTGTCAGGGGGCTCCTACGAGCAGTACTTC	CAWSVSGGSYEQYF	once	TRBD1	TRBV30	TRBJ2-7	14
TGCGCCAGCAGACAGGGTGGAAGCAATCAGCCCCAGCATTTT	CASRQGGSNQPQHF	NA	NA	TRBV10-2	TRBJ1-5	14
TGTGCCAGCAGGTTGGCGGAGGGGGAGCAGTTCTTC	CASRLAEGEQFF	NA	NA	TRBV12-3/TRBV12-4	TRBJ2-1	12
TGCGCCAGCAGCCACCTACCCGGACAGGGGGCGTCTAATGAGCAGTTCTTC	CASSHLPGQGASNEQFF	NA	TRBD1	TRBV4-3	TRBJ2-1	17
TGTGCCAGCAGCTTAGGCGCCCATGTTAGCCCCGGGCTGTTTTTT	CASSLGAHVSPGLFF	NA	NA	TRBV7-9	TRBJ2-2	15
TGTGCCAGCAGTGAAACCAGGGGTTACAATCAGCCCCAGCATTTT	CASSETRGYNQPQHF	NA	NA	TRBV6-1	TRBJ1-5	15
TGTGCCAGCAGAGCGGGACAGGGGGTGTTCATTGGAAACACCATATATTTT	CASRAGQGVFIGNTIYF	NA	TRBD1	TRBV2	TRBJ1-3	17
TGTGCCAGCAGCTCCGGGACAGGGGCCTCCTACGAGCAGTACTTC	CASSSGTGASYEQYF	NA	TRBD1	TRBV11-3	TRBJ2-7	15
TGTGCCACCAGTGATCCCCGGGACAGGACCTACGAGCAGTACTTC	CATSDPRDRTYEQYF	NA	TRBD1	TRBV24-1	TRBJ2-7	15
TGTGCCAGCAGTTATGCGGGACAGCGATACGAGCAGTACTTC	CASSYAGQRYEQYF	NA	NA	TRBV6-2/TRBV6-3	TRBJ2-7	14